This T cell receptor beta chain is drawn from a study of OX40 agonist ivuxolimab in advanced cancers. Turning to the overall study: Ivuxolimab was a fully human IgG2 agonistic monoclonal antibody targeting the costimulatory receptor OX40 (CD134). Intravenous ivuxolimab was administered to patients every 2 weeks at six dose levels: 0.01, 0.1, 0.3, 1.5, 3 and 10 mg/kg. The paper describes the monotherapy dose-escalation part (N ≈ 49 patients) of the phase I trial of ivuxolimab. Of the approximately 50 dose-escalation patients, hepatocellular carcinoma was present in approximately 20, melanoma in approximately 15, renal cell carcinoma in 9 and head and neck cancer in 9. Prior anti-PD-1, anti-PD-L1 or anti-CTLA-4 therapy was permitted, and checkpoint inhibitors had been received by about 44% of dose-escalation patients. Three dose-escalation patients achieved partial responses, one with hepatocellular carcinoma and two with cutaneous melanoma. A male proportion of nearly 85% and a mean age of roughly 58 years, ranging from 23 to 79, were recorded for the dose-escalation cohort. Peripheral TCRbeta sequencing was intended to test whether TCR sequence diversity was altered and clonal T-cell expansion was caused by ivuxolimab.

Broader findings and caveats from the paper: At doses of 0.1 to 3.0 mg/kg, clonal expansion of both CD4+ and CD8+ T cells in blood was seen between baseline and week 6. In the 0.1-3.0 mg/kg groups, partial responders were among the patients with the lowest normalized peripheral clonal expansion, particularly in CD8+ T cells. After ivuxolimab, more expanded clones were found on average in CD8+ T cells than in CD4+ T cells. Low levels of normalized T-cell clonal expansion were also seen in some patients who did not respond. The antigen specificity of the clonally expanded peripheral T cells was not determined.

To sequence the TCRbeta CDR3 region, genomic DNA was isolated from the sorted cells. TCRbeta CDR3 regions were sequenced using the immunoSEQ Assay. As stored in TCRdb, this immuneACCESS dataset retains in-frame rearrangements with V and J assigned. A fraction of the clones does not appear; measured against another copy, unresolved V genes explain less than half of the discrepancy, and the remainder lacks a known reason. Present in this sample are 45,000 to 60,000 clones, 91% of which were seen just once. Roughly 12% of the sample rests with the top ten. A remark on this clone: Its specific antigen is unknown. No per-base quality is available; no much larger clone lies one base away.

From the cysteine through the phenylalanine, the CDR3 covers 17 amino acids. Of all the DNA, just the CDR3 is kept, 51 bases in frame from base 1. The junction carries 16 bases between V and J, which are trimmed by 4 bases and 0 bases respectively. Looking up the germline V gene (reference sequence) yields CDR1 SGHAT and CDR2 FQDESV. The trial excluded patients who had a history of autoimmune disease or were on systemic immunosuppression. Peripheral blood for TCR sequencing was collected from all dose cohorts at baseline, on cycle 4 day 1, and on cycle 7 day 1. Samples came from an open-label, multicenter, first-in-human phase I dose-escalation trial of ivuxolimab. Adults with locally advanced or metastatic melanoma, renal cell, hepatocellular, or head and neck squamous cell carcinoma were enrolled in the trial. Before TCR sequencing, CD4+ T cells and CD8+ T cells from peripheral blood were sorted into separate populations.

The chain employs TRBV11-1 and TRBJ1-3, with a weak D call of TRBD1 (6 bases match). The TCR comes from an adult with an advanced solid tumor such as melanoma, head and neck, liver or kidney cancer. The sequencing used CD4+ or CD8+ T cells sorted from blood, collected in a trial of the OX40 agonist ivuxolimab. The DNA reads as follows: TGTGCCAGCAGCTCTGGGGCAGGGGCCAGCTCTGGAAACACCATATATTTT. This gives the protein CASSSGAGASSGNTIYF.